This entry describes one T cell receptor (beta chain). As yet, its antigen is unknown. The CDR3 contains 13 residues. Per germline, CDR1 MNHEY and CDR2 SVGEGT. V lost 6 bases to trimming and J lost 5 bases, with 11 bases between them. TCRdb reprocessed the reads with MiXCR, giving one entry per CDR3 protein. The sample shows around 440,000 distinct CDR3 sequences, approximately 10% of them seen only once. This entry comes from a study of T cell repertoires in cytomegalovirus infection. Overall study: Matching HLA type, along with CMV infection, was indicated by public TCR beta signatures. Study results and caveats: The cumulative frequency of public TCR beta families identified carriers of CMV plus the relevant HLA. It was HLA-C-restricted CMV-specific TCR beta clonotypes that dominated the response ex vivo.

The chain combines TRBV6-2 or TRBV6-3 with TRBJ2-1, with a possible D match to TRBD2 (6 bases). Input material: PBMCs. The sequence was obtained from a human donor in good health (CMV status not recorded). Some clones in this sample may be carry-over from other donors' samples. CDR3 DNA sequence: TGTGCCAGCAGCCGGGCGGGGAACAATGAGCAGTTCTTC. Translating it yields CASSRAGNNEQFF.